This T cell receptor (beta chain) was obtained from a study of identical twins. Overall study results and limits: Beta out-of-frame sequences displayed a weaker excess of sharing between twins.

V was clipped by 6 bases and J by 8 bases; unmatched bases: 11. Germline V gives CDR1 DFQATT, CDR2 SNEGSKA (reference sequence). This CDR3 is built from 14 residues. Template switching added a universal primer site; cDNA carried unique molecular identifiers. TCRdb processed the 5' RACE reads anew with MiXCR; each CDR3 protein has one entry. The sample lists about 520,000 distinct CDR3 sequences; around 20% were seen once. Comment on this clonotype: Antigen unknown.

This sample was also put to use in a study of T cells expressing NK-cell markers. That report adds: These clonotypes additionally ranked first within the CD3+CD56-NKG2C+ fraction of a few donors.

Sequenced material: CD4+ T cells sorted from blood. This chain uses TRBV20-1 with TRBJ2-1; 9 bases map to TRBD2. The clonotype originates from a woman aged 18-29 years in good health. CDR3: CSAFSSGKGYEQFF. The CDR3 nucleotides read TGCAGTGCCTTCTCTAGCGGGAAGGGCTATGAGCAGTTCTTC.